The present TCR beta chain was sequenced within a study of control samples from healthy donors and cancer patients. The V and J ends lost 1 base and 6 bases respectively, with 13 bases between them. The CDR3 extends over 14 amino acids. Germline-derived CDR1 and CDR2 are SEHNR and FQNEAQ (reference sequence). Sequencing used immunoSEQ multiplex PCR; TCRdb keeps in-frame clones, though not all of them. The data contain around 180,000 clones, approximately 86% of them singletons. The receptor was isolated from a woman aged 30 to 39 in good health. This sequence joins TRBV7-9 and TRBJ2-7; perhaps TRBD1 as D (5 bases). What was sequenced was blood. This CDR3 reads CASSLGQGRSEQYF. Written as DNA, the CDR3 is TGTGCCAGCAGCTTAGGGCAGGGAAGGTCCGAGCAGTACTTC.